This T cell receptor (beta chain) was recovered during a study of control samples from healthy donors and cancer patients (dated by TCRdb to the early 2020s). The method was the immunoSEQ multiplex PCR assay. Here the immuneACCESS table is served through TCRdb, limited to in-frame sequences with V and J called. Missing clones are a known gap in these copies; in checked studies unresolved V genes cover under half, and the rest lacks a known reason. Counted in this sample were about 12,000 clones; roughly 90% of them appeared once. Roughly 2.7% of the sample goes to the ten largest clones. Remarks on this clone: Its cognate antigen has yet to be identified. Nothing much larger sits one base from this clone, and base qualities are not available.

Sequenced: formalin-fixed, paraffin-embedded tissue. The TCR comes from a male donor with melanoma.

The CDR3 corresponds to CASSIPGQGFFYGYTF. The DNA reads TGTGCCAGTAGTATCCCGGGACAGGGCTTCTTCTATGGCTACACCTTC. In this chain, TRBV19 is recombined with TRBJ1-2, and 9 junctional nucleotides match TRBD1. The CDR3 numbers 16 residues from cysteine through phenylalanine. This entry keeps only the CDR3 DNA: 48 bases, framed from base 1. V is pruned by 3 bases and J by 4 bases, leaving 9 bases of the junction without a gene match. As encoded in the germline V gene (reference sequence), CDR1 is LNHDA while CDR2 is SQIVND. The variable domain in full, with residues beyond the CDR3 obtained from the reference TRBV19 and TRBJ1-2 genes, is DGGITQSPKYLFRKEGQNVTLSCEQNLNHDAMYWYRQDPGQGLRLIYYSQIVNDFQKGDIAEGYSVSREKKESFPLTVTSAQKNPTAFYLCASSIPGQGFFYGYTFGSGTRLTVV.